The next 19 T cell receptor beta chains were all read from a single sample in a study of molecular identifiers for immune sequencing clone quantification. TCRdb used MiXCR to reprocess the PCR reads, holding one entry per CDR3 protein. The sample lists 70,000 to 95,000 distinct CDR3 sequences; 15% to 20% were seen once. Sample: naive CD8+ T cells from blood, with Jurkat cell RNA spiked in. The subset here: FACS-sorted CD8+CD4-CCR7+CD45RA+ naive T cells. The receptors shown here come from a human donor in good health. Some libraries in this study had Jurkat cell RNA spiked in.

Of note for this clonotype: A much larger clone lies a single base off, so this may be a read error. The V call is TRBV7-8, the J call TRBJ1-1, with D possibly being TRBD1 (6 bases). V was shortened by 0 bases and J by 4 bases, with 12 bases between the two germline ends. The length of the CDR3 is 15 residues. The germline CDR1 and CDR2 sequences are SGHVS and FQNEAQ. CDR3 sequence (DNA): TGTGCCAGCAGCTTAGCGGGGGGCAAGAGCACTGAAGCTTTCTTT. It encodes CASSLAGGKSTEAFF.

This clonotype was picked up many times. The chain combines TRBV18 with TRBJ2-2; 7 nucleotides align to TRBD1. CDR3 length: 17 amino acids. Germline trimming cut 3 bases from V and 5 bases from J; bases unmatched to any gene: 12. Germline lookup yields CDR1 KGHSH and CDR2 LQKENI. The CDR3 DNA reads as TGTGCCAGCTCACCTGAAGACAGGGCGGATCGGACCGGGGAGCTGTTTTTT. Its protein product is CASSPEDRADRTGELFF. The variable domain in full, completed from reference TRBV18 and TRBJ2-2, reads NAGVMQNPRHLVRRRGQEARLRCSPMKGHSHVYWYRQLPEEGLKFMVYLQKENIIDESGMPKERFSAEFPKEGPSILRIQQVVRGDSAAYFCASSPEDRADRTGELFFGEGSRLTVL.

This clonotype appeared many times. The rearrangement joins TRBV29-1 to TRBJ2-3, with D perhaps being TRBD1 or TRBD2 (5 bases each). V lost 8 bases and J 6 bases, leaving 12 bases between the germline ends. CDR3 length equals 11 residues. Germline CDR1 SQVTM, CDR2 ANQGSEA. In DNA, the CDR3 is TGCAGCTTTCCCAGGGAGGATACGCAGTATTTT. This translates into CSFPREDTQYF.

This clonotype was recorded at least ten times. The gene calls are TRBV4-1 and TRBJ1-1; D is unresolved. With 0 bases removed from V and 1 base from J, the gap between germline ends came to 9 bases. This CDR3 comprises 15 residues. In germline, CDR1 is MGHRA, CDR2 YSYEKL. As DNA, the CDR3 is TGCGCCAGCAGCCAAGAGGGGAATCCGAACACTGAAGCTTTCTTT. Its translation: CASSQEGNPNTEAFF.

The sample holds many counts of this clonotype. V usage is TRBV4-3 and J usage is TRBJ1-1; D call uncertain. Germline CDR1 is LGHNA and CDR2 is YSLEER. V lost 0 bases, J lost 2 bases, and 7 bases lay in between. The CDR3 runs to 14 residues. The CDR3 DNA reads as TGCGCCAGCAGCCAAGATTGGGTAAACACTGAAGCTTTCTTT. Encoded protein: CASSQDWVNTEAFF.

This clonotype has a count of ten or more. V is TRBV12-3 or TRBV12-4 and J is TRBJ2-5; 8 bases line up with TRBD1. The junction had 2 bases not matched to a gene; V was cut back by 3 bases and J by 2 bases. The length of the CDR3 is 14 residues. CDR3 amino acids: CASSLRQGQETQYF. CDR3 coding DNA: TGTGCCAGCAGTTTGAGACAGGGGCAAGAGACCCAGTACTTC.

Regarding this clonotype: Since a much larger clone is just one base distant, this may be a read error. The chain uses TRBV19 and TRBJ2-7, with TRBD1 matching over 8 bases. CDR1 is LNHDA and CDR2 is SQIVND in the germline V gene (reference sequence). The CDR3 sequence is 15 residues long. CDR3 bases: TGTGCCAGTAGTATGCCTCGGACAGGGAGCTACGAGCAGCACTTC. Its translation is CASSMPRTGSYEQHF.

In its sample, this clonotype was seen many times. The chain uses TRBV7-9 and TRBJ1-5, with TRBD1 as a possible D gene (6 bases). The germline gives CDR1 SEHNR, CDR2 FQNEAQ (reference sequence). V was clipped by 10 bases and J by 7 bases, with 17 bases between them. The CDR3 is 13 residues long. CDR3 region: CATGGTKGQPQHF. CDR3 nucleotide sequence: TGTGCCACTGGGGGCACCAAGGGCCAGCCCCAGCATTTT.

Many counts were recorded for this clonotype. The genes are TRBV13 and TRBJ2-5; D ambiguous. Trimming removed 0 bases at V and 4 bases at J, with 9 bases between. CDR1 is PRHDT and CDR2 is FYEKMQ in the germline V gene (reference sequence). This CDR3 has 14 residues. CDR3 protein: CASSLGLRGETQYF. As DNA, the CDR3 is TGTGCCAGCAGCTTAGGCCTGAGAGGAGAGACCCAGTACTTC.

This clonotype was picked up many times. The chain uses TRBV20-1 and TRBJ1-5; a possible D gene is TRBD1 (5 bases). V lost 6 bases, J lost 4 bases, and 16 bases lay in between. Germline CDR1 reads DFQATT; CDR2 reads SNEGSKA (reference sequence). This CDR3 contains 14 residues. Here the CDR3 reads CSAPLFGANQPQHF. CDR3 DNA sequence: TGCAGTGCCCCGTTGTTTGGGGCAAATCAGCCCCAGCATTTT.

This clonotype was counted many times. V is TRBV27 and J is TRBJ2-1, with 10 bases lining up with TRBD1. The CDR3 consists of 16 residues. CDR1 and CDR2 (germline): MNHEY, SMNVEV (reference sequence). Trimming removed 6 bases from V and 8 bases from J; junction bases left unmatched: 13. CDR3 nucleotides: TGTGCCAGCAGCGACAGGGGGCCTGGGGTGAGCGATGAGCAGTTCTTC. Its protein is CASSDRGPGVSDEQFF.

This clonotype was picked up many times. J is TRBJ2-1 and V is TRBV12-3 or TRBV12-4, with D possibly TRBD2 on 6 matching bases. The CDR3 is made up of 14 amino acids. The V and J ends lost 6 bases and 7 bases respectively, with 16 bases between them. This CDR3 is CASSPWTTENEQFF. The DNA of the CDR3 is TGTGCCAGCAGCCCGTGGACTACTGAAAATGAGCAGTTCTTC.

Many counts were recorded for this clonotype. The chain couples TRBV25-1 to TRBJ2-1; no reliable D call. V was shortened by 5 bases and J by 9 bases, with 14 bases between the two germline ends. Germline CDR1 is MGHDK and CDR2 is SYGVNS. This CDR3 region has 13 residues. The chain's CDR3 is CASSRATESEQFF. The CDR3 DNA follows: TGTGCCAGCAGTCGGGCCACGGAAAGTGAGCAGTTCTTC.

As to this clonotype: The final CDR3 position lacks the conserved phenylalanine or tryptophan, pointing to a likely read error. The rearrangement uses TRBV18 and TRBJ2-7; 8 nucleotides agree with TRBD1. Germline V lookup: CDR1 KGHSH, CDR2 LQKENI. V shed 0 bases and J 0 bases; nucleotides not matched to a gene: 4. This CDR3 is 16 amino acids long. The CDR3 is CASSPPTGQGSYEQYL. DNA of the CDR3: TGTGCCAGCTCACCACCAACTGGACAGGGCTCCTACGAGCAGTACCTC.

As regards this clonotype: A much larger clone lies a single base off, so this may be a read error. This sequence joins TRBV20-1 and TRBJ2-7; weak D call: TRBD2 (5 bases). The V end was cut by 0 bases, the J end by 3 bases, with 18 bases between. This CDR3 is built from 16 residues. CDR1 is DFQATT, CDR2 SNEGSKA, per germline (reference sequence). Here the CDR3 reads CSARDLRGRPIYEQYF. CDR3 sequence (DNA): TGCAGTGCTAGAGATCTCAGAGGGCGGCCGATCTACGAGCAGTACTTC.

Comment on this clonotype: This may stem from a read error, because a much larger clone lies one nucleotide away. V is TRBV3-1 and J is TRBJ1-2; D perhaps matches TRBD1 (5 bases). V lost 2 bases to trimming and J lost 7 bases, with 14 bases between them. Germline values: CDR1 LGHDT, CDR2 YNNKEL (reference sequence). This CDR3 is built from 14 residues. The CDR3 reads CASSQWAQGLGYTF. CDR3 nucleotide sequence: TGTGCCAGCAGCCAATGGGCCCAGGGACTTGGCTACACCTTC.

V and J are TRBV5-1 and TRBJ2-1; 8 bases match TRBD1. Germline V gene lookup returns CDR1 SGHRS and CDR2 YFSETQ. V lost 3 bases, J lost 0 bases, and 11 bases stayed unmatched. The CDR3 runs 18 residues. For the CDR3, the DNA is TGCGCCAGCAGCTCGGAGGCCAGACAGGGGAGCTCCTACAATGAGCAGTTCTTC. It translates to CASSSEARQGSSYNEQFF.

There are many counts of this clonotype. The chain is built from TRBV6-2 or TRBV6-3 and TRBJ2-3; D is ambiguous. V lost 0 bases to trimming and J lost 7 bases, with 8 bases between them. CDR3 length: 13 residues. Germline V gene sequence: CDR1 MNHEY, CDR2 SVGEGT. The DNA for the CDR3 is TGTGCCAGCAGTTACTCGACTGCTTATACGCAGTATTTT. Its protein is CASSYSTAYTQYF.

Notes on this clonotype: This sequence may be a read error, since a much larger clone differs from it by one base. CDR3 amino acids: CAAGIETELNTKAFF. As DNA, the CDR3 is TGTGCCGCAGGAATAGAGACAGAACTGAACACTAAAGCTTTCTTT. V and J are TRBV12-3 or TRBV12-4 and TRBJ1-1; a possible D gene is TRBD1 (5 bases). The length of the CDR3 is 15 residues.